Included here is one T cell receptor (beta chain) sequence, with context. This sample was taken from a study of cytomegalovirus exposure and HLA in healthy donors. Primers for the PCR totalled 60 Vbeta and 13 Jbeta. Here immunoSEQ multiplex PCR was the method, and the copy in TCRdb shows in-frame clones only, minus some. The table has 150,000 to 200,000 clones, roughly 73% seen once. This receptor was taken from a woman aged 25 to 45 in good health and CMV-seronegative. The sequencing sample was made of PBMCs.

CDR3 in amino acids: CASSLGQGDNQPQHF. CDR3 DNA: TGTGCCAGCAGTTTGGGACAGGGTGACAATCAGCCCCAGCATTTT. The chain uses TRBV27 and TRBJ1-5; TRBD1 matches at 9 bases. Germline CDR1 reads MNHEY; CDR2 reads SMNVEV (reference sequence). The CDR3 runs to 15 residues. V gave up 3 bases and J gave up 3 bases; unmatched junction bases: 3.